This T cell receptor beta chain was retrieved from a study of control samples from healthy donors and cancer patients. This clone appeared once. Some clones are missing from TCRdb's copy, which holds only in-frame ones; the method was immunoSEQ multiplex PCR. The repertoire has around 200,000 clones, approximately 95% of them found once; the top ten carry roughly 1.5%. From germline, CDR1 is SGHAT and CDR2 FQDESV (reference sequence). V was clipped by 3 bases and J by 6 bases, with 12 bases between them. CDR3 size: 14 residues. The chain employs TRBV11-1 and TRBJ2-1; no definite D call. This receptor was taken from a man aged 18 to 30 in good health. Material for sequencing was blood. CDR3 nucleotides: TGTGCCAGCAGCTTTGGGTCATTCAGCAATGAGCAGTTCTTC. It specifies CASSFGSFSNEQFF.